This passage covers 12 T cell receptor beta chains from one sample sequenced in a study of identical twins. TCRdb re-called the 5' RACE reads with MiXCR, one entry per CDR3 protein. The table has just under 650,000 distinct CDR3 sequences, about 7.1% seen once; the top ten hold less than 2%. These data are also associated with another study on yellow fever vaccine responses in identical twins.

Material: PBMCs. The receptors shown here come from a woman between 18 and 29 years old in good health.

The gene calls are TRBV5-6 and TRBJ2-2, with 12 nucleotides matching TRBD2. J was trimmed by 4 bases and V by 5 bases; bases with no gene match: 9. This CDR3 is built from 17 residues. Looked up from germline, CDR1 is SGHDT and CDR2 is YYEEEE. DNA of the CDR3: TGTGCCAGCAGGGACCTCGGACTAGCGGGACTCACCGGGGAGCTGTTTTTT. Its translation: CASRDLGLAGLTGELFF. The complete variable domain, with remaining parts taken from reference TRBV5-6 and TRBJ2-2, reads DAGVTQSPTHLIKTRGQQVTLRCSPKSGHDTVSWYQQALGQGPQFIFQYYEEEERQRGNFPDRFSGHQFPNYSSELNVNALLLGDSALYLCASRDLGLAGLTGELFFGEGSRLTVL.

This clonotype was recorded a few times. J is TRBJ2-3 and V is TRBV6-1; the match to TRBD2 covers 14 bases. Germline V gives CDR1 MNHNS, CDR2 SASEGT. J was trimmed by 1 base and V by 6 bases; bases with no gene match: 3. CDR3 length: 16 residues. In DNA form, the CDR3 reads TGTGCCAGCAGAACGGGACTAGCGGGGGGCACAGATACGCAGTATTTT. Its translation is CASRTGLAGGTDTQYF.

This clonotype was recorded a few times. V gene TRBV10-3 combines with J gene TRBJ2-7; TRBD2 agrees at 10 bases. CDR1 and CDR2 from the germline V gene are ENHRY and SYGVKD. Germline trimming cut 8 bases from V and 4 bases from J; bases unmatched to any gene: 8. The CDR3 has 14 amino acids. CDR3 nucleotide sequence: TGTGCCATCGCGAGCGGGAGGGCCGGGTACGAGCAGTACTTC. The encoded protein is CAIASGRAGYEQYF.

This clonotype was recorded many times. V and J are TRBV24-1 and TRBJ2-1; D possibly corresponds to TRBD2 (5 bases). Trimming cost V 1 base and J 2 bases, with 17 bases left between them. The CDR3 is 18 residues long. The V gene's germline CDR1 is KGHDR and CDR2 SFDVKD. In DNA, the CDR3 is TGTGCCACCAGTGATTTCATAGAGGGAGTACTAGCCTACAATGAGCAGTTCTTC. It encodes CATSDFIEGVLAYNEQFF.

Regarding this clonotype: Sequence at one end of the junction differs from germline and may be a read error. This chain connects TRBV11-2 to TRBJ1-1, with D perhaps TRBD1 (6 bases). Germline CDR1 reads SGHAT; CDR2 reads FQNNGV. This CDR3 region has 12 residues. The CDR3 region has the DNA TGTTCCAGCAGCGCAGGACAGAATGAAGCTTTCTTT. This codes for CSSSAGQNEAFF. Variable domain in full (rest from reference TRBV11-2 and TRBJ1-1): EAGVAQSPRYKIIEKRQSVAFWCNPISGHATLYWYQQILGQGPKLLIQFQNNGVVDDSQLPKDRFSAERLKGVDSTLKIQPAKLEDSAVYLCSSSAGQNEAFFGQGTRLTVV.

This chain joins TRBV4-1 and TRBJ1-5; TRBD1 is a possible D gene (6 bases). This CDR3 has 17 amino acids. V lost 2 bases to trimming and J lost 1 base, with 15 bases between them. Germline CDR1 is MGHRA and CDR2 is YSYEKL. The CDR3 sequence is CASSQREGVRSNQPQHF. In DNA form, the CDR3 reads TGCGCCAGCAGCCAAAGAGAGGGGGTGAGGAGCAATCAGCCCCAGCATTTT.

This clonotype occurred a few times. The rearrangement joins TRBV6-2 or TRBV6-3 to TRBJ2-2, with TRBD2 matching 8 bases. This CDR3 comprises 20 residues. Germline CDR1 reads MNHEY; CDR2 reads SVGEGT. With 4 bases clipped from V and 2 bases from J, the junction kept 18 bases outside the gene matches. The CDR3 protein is CASSSPPFGRLANNTGELFF. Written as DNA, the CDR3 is TGTGCCAGCAGTTCCCCACCCTTTGGTCGACTAGCGAATAACACCGGGGAGCTGTTTTTT.

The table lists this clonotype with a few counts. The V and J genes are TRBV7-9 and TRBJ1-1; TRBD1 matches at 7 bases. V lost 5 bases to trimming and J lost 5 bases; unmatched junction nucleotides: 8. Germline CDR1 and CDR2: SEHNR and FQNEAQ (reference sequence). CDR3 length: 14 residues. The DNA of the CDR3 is TGTGCCAGCAGCGATCGAGACAGGGTAACTGAAGCTTTCTTT. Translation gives CASSDRDRVTEAFF.

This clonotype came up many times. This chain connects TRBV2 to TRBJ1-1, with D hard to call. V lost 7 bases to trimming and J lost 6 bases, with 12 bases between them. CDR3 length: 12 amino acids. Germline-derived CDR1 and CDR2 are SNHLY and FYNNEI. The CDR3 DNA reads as TGTGCCAGCACCGGACCTGGCGCTGAAGCTTTCTTT. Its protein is CASTGPGAEAFF.

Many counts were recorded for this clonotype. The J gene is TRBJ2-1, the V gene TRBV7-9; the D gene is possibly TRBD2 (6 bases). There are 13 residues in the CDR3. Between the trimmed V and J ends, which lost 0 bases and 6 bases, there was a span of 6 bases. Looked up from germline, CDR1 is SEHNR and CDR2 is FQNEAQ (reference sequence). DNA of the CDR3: TGTGCCAGCAGCTTAGCCGGGAGCAATGAGCAGTTCTTC. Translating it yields CASSLAGSNEQFF.

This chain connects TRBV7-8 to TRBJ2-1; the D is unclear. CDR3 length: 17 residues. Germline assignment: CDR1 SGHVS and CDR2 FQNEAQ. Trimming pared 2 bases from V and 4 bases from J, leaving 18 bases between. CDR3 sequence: CASSLRRDSPSYNEQFF. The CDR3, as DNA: TGTGCCAGCAGCTTAAGGCGTGACTCCCCGTCATACAATGAGCAGTTCTTC.

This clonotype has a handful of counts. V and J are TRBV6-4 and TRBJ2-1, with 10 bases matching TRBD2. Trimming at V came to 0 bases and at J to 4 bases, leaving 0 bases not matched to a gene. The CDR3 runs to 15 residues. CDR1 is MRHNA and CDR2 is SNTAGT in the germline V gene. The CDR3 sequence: CASSDSTSGYNEQFF. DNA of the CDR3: TGTGCCAGCAGTGACTCGACTAGCGGGTACAATGAGCAGTTCTTC.